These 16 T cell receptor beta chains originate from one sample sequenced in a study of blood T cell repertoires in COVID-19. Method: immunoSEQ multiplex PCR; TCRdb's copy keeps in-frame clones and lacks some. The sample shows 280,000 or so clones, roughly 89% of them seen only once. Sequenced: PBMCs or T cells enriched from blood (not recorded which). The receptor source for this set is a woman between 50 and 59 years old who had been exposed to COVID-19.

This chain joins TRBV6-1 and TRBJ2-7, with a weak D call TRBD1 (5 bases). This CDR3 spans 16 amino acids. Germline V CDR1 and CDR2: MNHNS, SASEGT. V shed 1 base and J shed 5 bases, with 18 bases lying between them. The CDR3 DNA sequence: TGTGCCAGCAGTGAAGAGTTTAGTACAGGCCGCAACGAGCAGTACTTC. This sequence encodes CASSEEFSTGRNEQYF.

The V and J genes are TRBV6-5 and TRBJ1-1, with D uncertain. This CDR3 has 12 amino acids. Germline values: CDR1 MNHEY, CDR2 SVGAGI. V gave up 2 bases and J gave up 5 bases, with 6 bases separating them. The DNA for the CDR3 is TGTGCCAGCAGTTACCCCCCGACTGAAGCTTTCTTT. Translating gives CASSYPPTEAFF.

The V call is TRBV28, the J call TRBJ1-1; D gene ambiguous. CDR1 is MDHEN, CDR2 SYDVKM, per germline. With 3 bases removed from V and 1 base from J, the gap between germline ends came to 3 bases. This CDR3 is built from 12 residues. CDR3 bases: TGTGCCAGCAGTTTTCGGAACACTGAAGCTTTCTTT. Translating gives CASSFRNTEAFF.

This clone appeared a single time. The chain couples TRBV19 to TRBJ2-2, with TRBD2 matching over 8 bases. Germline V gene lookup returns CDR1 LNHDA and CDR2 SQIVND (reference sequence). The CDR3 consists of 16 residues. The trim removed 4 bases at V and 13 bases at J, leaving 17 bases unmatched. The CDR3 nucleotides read TGTGCCAGTAGTAGAGGGGGTAGCGGGGAGCGAAGGGGGCTGTTTTTT. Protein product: CASSRGGSGERRGLFF.

CDR3 nucleotide sequence: TGTGCCATCAGGGAGACAGGGTCAGGGAACACTGAAGCTTTCTTT. This sequence encodes CAIRETGSGNTEAFF. The chain recombines TRBV10-3 with TRBJ1-1; 7 bases align to TRBD1. Germline loops: CDR1 ENHRY, CDR2 SYGVKD. Trimming cost V 6 bases and J 1 base; bases outside gene matches: 8. The CDR3 length is 15 residues.

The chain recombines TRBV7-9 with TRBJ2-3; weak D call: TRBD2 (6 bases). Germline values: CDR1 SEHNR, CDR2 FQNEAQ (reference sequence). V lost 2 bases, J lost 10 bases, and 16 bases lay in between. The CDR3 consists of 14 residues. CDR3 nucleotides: TGTGCCAGCAGCTTAAACCGCAGGGACTCCGCGCAGTATTTT. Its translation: CASSLNRRDSAQYF.

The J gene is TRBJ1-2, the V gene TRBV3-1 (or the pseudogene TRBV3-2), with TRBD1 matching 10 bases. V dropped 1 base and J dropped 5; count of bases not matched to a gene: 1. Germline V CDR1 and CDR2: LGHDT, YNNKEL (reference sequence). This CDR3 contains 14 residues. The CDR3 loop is CASSQAGQGYGYTF. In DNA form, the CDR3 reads TGTGCCAGCAGCCAAGCGGGACAGGGGTATGGCTACACCTTC.

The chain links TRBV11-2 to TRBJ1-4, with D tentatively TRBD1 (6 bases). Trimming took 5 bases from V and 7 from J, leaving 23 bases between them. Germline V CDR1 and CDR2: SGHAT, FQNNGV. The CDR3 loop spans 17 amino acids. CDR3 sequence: CASSPSLRGGAVEKLFF. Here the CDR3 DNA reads TGTGCCAGCAGCCCCTCTCTTCGGGGGGGCGCGGTTGAAAAACTGTTTTTT.

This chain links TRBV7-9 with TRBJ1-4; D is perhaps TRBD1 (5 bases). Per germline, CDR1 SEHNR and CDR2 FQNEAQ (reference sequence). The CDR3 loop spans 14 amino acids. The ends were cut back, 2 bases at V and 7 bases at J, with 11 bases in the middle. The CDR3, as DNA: TGTGCCAGCAGCTTAAGTGGGGGAGGTGAAAAACTGTTTTTT. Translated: CASSLSGGGEKLFF.

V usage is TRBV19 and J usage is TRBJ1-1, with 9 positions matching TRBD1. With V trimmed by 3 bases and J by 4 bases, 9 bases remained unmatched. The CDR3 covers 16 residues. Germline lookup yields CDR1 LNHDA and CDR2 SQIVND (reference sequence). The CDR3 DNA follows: TGTGCCAGTAGTATCACGACAGGGGGAGGATCCACTGAAGCTTTCTTT. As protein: CASSITTGGGSTEAFF.

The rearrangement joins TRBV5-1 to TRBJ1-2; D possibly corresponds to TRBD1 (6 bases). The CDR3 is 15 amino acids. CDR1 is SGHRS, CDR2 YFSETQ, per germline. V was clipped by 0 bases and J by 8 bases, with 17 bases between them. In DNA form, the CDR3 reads TGCGCCAGCAGCTTGGGGATAGGGGGTTTTGAGGGCTACACCTTC. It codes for CASSLGIGGFEGYTF.

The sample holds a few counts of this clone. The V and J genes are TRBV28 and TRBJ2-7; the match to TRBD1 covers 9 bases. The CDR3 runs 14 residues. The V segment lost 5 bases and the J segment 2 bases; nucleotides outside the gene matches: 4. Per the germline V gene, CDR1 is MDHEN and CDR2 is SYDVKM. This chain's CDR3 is CASSPGDRAYEQYF. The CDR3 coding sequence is TGTGCCAGCAGTCCCGGGGACAGGGCCTACGAGCAGTACTTC. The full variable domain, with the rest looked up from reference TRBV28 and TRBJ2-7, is DVKVTQSSRYLVKRTGEKVFLECVQDMDHENMFWYRQDPGLGLRLIYFSYDVKMKEKGDIPEGYSVSREKKERFSLILESASTNQTSMYLCASSPGDRAYEQYFGPGTRLTVT.

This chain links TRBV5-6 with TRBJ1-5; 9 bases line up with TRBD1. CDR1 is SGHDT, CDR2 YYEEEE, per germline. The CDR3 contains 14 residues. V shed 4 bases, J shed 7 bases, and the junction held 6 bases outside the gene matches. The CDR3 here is CASSPGTGHQPQHF. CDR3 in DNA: TGTGCCAGCAGCCCGGGGACAGGGCACCAGCCCCAGCATTTT.

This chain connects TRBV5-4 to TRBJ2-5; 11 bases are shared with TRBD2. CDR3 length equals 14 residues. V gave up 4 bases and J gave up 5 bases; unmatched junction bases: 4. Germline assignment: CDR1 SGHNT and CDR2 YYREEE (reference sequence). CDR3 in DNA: TGTGCCAGCAGCGTAGCGGGGGGGCTGGAGACCCAGTACTTC. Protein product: CASSVAGGLETQYF.

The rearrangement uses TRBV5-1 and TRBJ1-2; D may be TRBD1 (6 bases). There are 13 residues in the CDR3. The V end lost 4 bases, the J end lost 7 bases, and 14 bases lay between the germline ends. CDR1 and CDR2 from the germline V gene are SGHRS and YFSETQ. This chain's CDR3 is CASSVAGEPGYTF. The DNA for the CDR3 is TGCGCCAGCAGCGTCGCAGGGGAGCCTGGCTACACCTTC.

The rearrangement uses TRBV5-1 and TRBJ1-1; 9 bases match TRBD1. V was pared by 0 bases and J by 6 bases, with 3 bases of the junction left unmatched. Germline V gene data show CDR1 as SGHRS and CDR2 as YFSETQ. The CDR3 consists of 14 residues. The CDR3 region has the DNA TGCGCCAGCAGCTTGGCGGACAGGGGTTCTGAAGCTTTCTTT. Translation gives CASSLADRGSEAFF.